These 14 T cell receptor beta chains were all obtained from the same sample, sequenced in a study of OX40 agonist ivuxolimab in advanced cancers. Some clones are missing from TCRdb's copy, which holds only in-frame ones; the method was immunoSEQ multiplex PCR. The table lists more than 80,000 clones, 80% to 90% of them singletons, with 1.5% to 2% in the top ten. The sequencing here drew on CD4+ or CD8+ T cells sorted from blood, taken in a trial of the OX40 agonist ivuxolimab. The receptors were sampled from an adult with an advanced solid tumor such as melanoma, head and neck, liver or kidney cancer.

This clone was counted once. CDR3 nucleotide sequence: TGTGCCAGCAGCTTGACTAGCGGGGAAGAGACCCAGTACTTC. Encoded protein: CASSLTSGEETQYF. J is TRBJ2-5 and V is TRBV7-2, with 11 nucleotides matching TRBD2. Trimming at V came to 3 bases and at J to 3 bases, leaving 0 bases not matched to a gene. This CDR3 is 14 amino acids long. Germline CDR1 reads SGHTA; CDR2 reads FQGNSA. Looking up the rest from reference TRBV7-2 and TRBJ2-5 gives the full variable domain: GAGVSQSPSNKVTEKGKDVELRCDPISGHTALYWYRQSLGQGLEFLIYFQGNSAPDKSGLPSDRFSAERTGGSVSTLTIQRTQQEDSAVYLCASSLTSGEETQYFGPGTRLLVL.

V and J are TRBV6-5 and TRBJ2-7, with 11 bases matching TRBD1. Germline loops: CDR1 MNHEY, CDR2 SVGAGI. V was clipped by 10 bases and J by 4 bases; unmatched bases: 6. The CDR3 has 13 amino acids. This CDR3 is CATKGDRGYEQYF. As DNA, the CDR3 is TGTGCCACCAAGGGGGACAGGGGGTACGAGCAGTACTTC.

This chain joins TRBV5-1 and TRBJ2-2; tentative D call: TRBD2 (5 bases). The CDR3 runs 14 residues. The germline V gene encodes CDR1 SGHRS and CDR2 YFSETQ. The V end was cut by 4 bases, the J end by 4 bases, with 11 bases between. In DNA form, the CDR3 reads TGCGCCAGCAGCACCGGCGGGCCCACCGGGGAGCTGTTTTTT. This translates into CASSTGGPTGELFF.

The CDR3 is CASRPGGGQLREAFF. The CDR3 DNA follows: TGTGCCAGCAGGCCCGGAGGGGGCCAACTCCGTGAAGCTTTCTTT. The chain couples TRBV27 to TRBJ1-1, with 7 bases identical to TRBD1. The CDR3 is 15 residues long. V dropped 6 bases and J dropped 7; count of bases not matched to a gene: 14. Germline-derived CDR1 and CDR2 are MNHEY and SMNVEV (reference sequence).

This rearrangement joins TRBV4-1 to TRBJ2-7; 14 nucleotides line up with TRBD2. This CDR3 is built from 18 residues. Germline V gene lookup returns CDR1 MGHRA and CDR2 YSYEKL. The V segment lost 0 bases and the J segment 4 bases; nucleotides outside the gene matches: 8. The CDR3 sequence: CASSQDPRLAGGRYEQYF. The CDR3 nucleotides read TGCGCCAGCAGCCAAGATCCCCGACTAGCGGGAGGGCGGTACGAGCAGTACTTC.

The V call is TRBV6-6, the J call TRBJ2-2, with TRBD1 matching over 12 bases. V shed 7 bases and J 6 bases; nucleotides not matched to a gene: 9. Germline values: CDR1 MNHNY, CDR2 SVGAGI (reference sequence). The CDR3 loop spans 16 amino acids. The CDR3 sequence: CASTHQGTGGPGELFF. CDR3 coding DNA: TGTGCCAGCACCCACCAGGGGACAGGGGGCCCCGGGGAGCTGTTTTTT.

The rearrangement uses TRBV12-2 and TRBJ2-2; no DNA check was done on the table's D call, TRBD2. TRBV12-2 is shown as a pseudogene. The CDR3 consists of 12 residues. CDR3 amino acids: CASRFRTGELFF. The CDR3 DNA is TGTGCAAGTCGCTTCCGGACCGGGGAGCTGTTTTTT.

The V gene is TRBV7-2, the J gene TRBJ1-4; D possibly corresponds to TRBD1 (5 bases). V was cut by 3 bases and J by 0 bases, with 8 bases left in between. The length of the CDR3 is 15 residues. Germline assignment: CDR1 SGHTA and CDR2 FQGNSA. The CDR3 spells CASSFDSATNEKLFF. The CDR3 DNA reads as TGTGCCAGCAGCTTCGACAGCGCAACTAATGAAAAACTGTTTTTT.

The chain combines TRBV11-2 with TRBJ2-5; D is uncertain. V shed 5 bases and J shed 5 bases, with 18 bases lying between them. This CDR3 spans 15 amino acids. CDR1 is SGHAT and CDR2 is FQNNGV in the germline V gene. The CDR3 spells CASSEVWVPWETQYF. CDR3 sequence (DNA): TGTGCCAGCAGCGAGGTGTGGGTTCCGTGGGAGACCCAGTACTTC.

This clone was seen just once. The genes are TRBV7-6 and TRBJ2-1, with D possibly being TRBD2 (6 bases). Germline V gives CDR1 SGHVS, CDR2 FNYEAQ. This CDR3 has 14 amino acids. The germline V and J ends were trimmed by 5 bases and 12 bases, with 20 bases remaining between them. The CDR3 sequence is CASSRLEGRGPQFF. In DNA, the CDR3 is TGTGCCAGCAGCCGCCTCGAGGGGCGGGGCCCGCAGTTCTTC.

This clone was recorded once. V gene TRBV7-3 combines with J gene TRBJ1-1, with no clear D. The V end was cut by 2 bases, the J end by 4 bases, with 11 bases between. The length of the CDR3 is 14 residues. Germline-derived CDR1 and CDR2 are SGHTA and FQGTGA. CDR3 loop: CASSLGRVSTEAFF. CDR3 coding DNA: TGTGCCAGCAGCTTAGGGAGGGTGAGCACTGAAGCTTTCTTT.

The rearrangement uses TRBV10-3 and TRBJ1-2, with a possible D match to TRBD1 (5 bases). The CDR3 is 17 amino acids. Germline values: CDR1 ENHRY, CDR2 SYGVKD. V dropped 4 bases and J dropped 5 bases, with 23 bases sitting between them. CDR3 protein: CAISGPGPTPDGYGYTF. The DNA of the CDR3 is TGTGCCATCAGTGGGCCGGGACCCACACCGGATGGGTATGGCTACACCTTC.

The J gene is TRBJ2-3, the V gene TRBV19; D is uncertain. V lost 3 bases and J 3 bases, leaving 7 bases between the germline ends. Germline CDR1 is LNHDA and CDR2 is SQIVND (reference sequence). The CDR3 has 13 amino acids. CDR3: CASSMSGTDTQYF. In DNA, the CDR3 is TGTGCCAGTAGTATGTCGGGTACAGATACGCAGTATTTT. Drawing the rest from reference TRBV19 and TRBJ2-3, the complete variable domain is DGGITQSPKYLFRKEGQNVTLSCEQNLNHDAMYWYRQDPGQGLRLIYYSQIVNDFQKGDIAEGYSVSREKKESFPLTVTSAQKNPTAFYLCASSMSGTDTQYFGPGTRLTVL.

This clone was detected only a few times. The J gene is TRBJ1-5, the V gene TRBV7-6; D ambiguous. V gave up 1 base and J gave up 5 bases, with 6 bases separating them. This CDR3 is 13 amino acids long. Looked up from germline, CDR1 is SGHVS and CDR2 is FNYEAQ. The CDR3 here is CASSLVQDQPQHF. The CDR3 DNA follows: TGTGCCAGCAGCTTAGTGCAGGATCAGCCCCAGCATTTT. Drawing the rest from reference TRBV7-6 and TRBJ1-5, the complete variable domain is GAGVSQSPRYKVTKRGQDVALRCDPISGHVSLYWYRQALGQGPEFLTYFNYEAQQDKSGLPNDRFSAERPEGSISTLTIQRTEQRDSAMYRCASSLVQDQPQHFGDGTRLSIL.